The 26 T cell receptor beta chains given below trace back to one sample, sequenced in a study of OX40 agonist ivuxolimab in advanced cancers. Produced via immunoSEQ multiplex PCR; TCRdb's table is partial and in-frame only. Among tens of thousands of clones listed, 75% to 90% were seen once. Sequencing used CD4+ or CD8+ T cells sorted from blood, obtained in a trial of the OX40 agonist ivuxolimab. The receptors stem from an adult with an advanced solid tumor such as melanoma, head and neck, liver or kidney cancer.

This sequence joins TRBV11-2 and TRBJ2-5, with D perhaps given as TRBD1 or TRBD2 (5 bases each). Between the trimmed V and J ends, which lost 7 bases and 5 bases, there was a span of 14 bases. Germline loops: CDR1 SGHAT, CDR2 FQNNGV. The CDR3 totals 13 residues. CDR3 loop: CASNTQEGETQYF. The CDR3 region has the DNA TGTGCCAGCAACACCCAAGAGGGGGAGACCCAGTACTTC.

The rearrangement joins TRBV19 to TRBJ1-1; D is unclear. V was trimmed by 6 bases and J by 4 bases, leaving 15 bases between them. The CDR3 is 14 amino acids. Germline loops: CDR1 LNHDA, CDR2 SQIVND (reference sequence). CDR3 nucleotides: TGTGCCAGTAGATTAGGGCCCACGAGCACTGAAGCTTTCTTT. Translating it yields CASRLGPTSTEAFF.

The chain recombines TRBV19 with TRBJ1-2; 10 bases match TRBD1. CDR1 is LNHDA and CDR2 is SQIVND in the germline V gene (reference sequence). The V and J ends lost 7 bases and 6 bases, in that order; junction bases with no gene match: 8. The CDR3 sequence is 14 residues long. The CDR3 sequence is CASTQTGGEHGYTF. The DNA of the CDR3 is TGTGCCAGTACCCAGACAGGGGGCGAACATGGCTACACCTTC. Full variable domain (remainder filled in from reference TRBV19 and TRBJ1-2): DGGITQSPKYLFRKEGQNVTLSCEQNLNHDAMYWYRQDPGQGLRLIYYSQIVNDFQKGDIAEGYSVSREKKESFPLTVTSAQKNPTAFYLCASTQTGGEHGYTFGSGTRLTVV.

In DNA form, the CDR3 reads TGTGCCAGCAGCACCCCCTCAGGGGGAGGCGAAAAACTGTTTTTT. Translating gives CASSTPSGGGEKLFF. This chain connects TRBV28 to TRBJ1-4; TRBD1 aligns across 7 bases. The V gene's germline CDR1 is MDHEN and CDR2 SYDVKM. V lost 6 bases to trimming and J lost 8 bases; unmatched junction nucleotides: 12. The CDR3 length is 15 residues.

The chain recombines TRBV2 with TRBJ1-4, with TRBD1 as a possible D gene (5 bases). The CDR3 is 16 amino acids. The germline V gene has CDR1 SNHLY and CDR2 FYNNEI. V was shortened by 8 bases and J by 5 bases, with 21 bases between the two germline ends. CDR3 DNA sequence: TGTGCCAGCTTACTTGACGTGGGCGGGGGAAATGAAAAACTGTTTTTT. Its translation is CASLLDVGGGNEKLFF.

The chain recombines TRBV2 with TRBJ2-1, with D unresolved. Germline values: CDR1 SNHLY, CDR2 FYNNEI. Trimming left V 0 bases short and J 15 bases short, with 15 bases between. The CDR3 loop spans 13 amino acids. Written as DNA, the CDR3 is TGTGCCAGCAGTGAAGCTGCCCTAGGTACTCCGTTCTTC. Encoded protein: CASSEAALGTPFF.

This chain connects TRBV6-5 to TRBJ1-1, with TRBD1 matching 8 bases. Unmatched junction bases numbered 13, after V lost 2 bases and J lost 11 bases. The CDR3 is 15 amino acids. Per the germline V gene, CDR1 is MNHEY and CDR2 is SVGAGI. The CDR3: CASSYRLGDRGYAFF. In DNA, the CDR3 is TGTGCCAGCAGTTACCGACTCGGAGACAGGGGATACGCTTTCTTT.

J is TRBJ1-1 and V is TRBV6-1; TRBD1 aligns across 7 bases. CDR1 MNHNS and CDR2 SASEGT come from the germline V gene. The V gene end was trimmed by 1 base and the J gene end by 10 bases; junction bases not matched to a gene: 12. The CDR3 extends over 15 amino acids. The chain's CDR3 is CASSEVPQGDRSAFF. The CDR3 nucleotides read TGTGCCAGCAGTGAAGTACCCCAGGGGGACCGGTCAGCTTTCTTT.

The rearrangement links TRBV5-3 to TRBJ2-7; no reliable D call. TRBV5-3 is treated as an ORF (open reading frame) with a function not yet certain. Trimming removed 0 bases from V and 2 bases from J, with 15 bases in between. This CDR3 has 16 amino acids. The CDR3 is CARSLDPGGRAYEQYF. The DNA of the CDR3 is TGTGCCAGAAGCTTGGATCCCGGCGGCCGGGCCTACGAGCAGTACTTC.

The CDR3 loop reads CASSSSTSGSYNEQFF. The CDR3 DNA reads TGTGCCAGTAGTTCTTCGACTAGCGGCTCCTACAATGAGCAGTTCTTC. The chain carries TRBV19 and TRBJ2-1, with 9 bases that match TRBD2. Trimming at V came to 5 bases and at J to 0 bases, leaving 5 bases not matched to a gene. The CDR3 extends over 16 amino acids. Germline loops: CDR1 LNHDA, CDR2 SQIVND (reference sequence).

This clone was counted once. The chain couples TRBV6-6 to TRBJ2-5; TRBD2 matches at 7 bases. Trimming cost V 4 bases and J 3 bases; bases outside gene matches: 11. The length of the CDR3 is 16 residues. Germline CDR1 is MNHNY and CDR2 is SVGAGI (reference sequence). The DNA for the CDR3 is TGTGCCAGCAGTTTAGTAGTCAGCGGGACTAAAGAGACCCAGTACTTC. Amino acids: CASSLVVSGTKETQYF.

The CDR3 loop is CASSLGGVETQYF. In DNA, the CDR3 is TGTGCCAGCAGCTTAGGAGGGGTCGAGACCCAGTACTTC. The rearrangement links TRBV7-2 to TRBJ2-5; D could derive from TRBD1 or TRBD2 (5 bases each). The V end lost 1 base, the J end lost 5 bases, and 8 bases lay between the germline ends. Germline CDR1 SGHTA, CDR2 FQGNSA. This CDR3 region has 13 residues.

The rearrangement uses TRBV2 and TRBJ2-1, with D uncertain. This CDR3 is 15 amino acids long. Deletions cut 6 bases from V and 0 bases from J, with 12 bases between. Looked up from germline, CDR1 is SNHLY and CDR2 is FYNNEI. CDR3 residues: CASRPVRASYNEQFF. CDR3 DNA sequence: TGTGCCAGCAGGCCGGTACGGGCCTCCTACAATGAGCAGTTCTTC.

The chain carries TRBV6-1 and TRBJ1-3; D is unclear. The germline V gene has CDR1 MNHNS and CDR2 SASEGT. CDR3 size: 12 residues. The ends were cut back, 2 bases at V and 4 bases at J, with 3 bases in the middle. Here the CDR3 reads CASSEQGNTIYF. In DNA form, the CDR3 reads TGTGCCAGCAGTGAACAGGGAAACACCATATATTTT.

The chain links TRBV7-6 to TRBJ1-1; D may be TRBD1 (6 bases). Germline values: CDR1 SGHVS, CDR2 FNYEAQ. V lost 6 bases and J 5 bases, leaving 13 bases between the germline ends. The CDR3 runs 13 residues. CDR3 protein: CASRGGEGTEAFF. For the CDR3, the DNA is TGTGCCAGCAGAGGGGGGGAGGGTACTGAAGCTTTCTTT.

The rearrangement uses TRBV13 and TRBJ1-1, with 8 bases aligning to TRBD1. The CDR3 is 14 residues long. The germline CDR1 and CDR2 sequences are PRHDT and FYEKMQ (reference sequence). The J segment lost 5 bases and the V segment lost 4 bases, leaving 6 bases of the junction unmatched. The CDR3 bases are TGTGCCAGCAGCTCGACAGGGGCTAGAACTGAAGCTTTCTTT. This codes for CASSSTGARTEAFF.

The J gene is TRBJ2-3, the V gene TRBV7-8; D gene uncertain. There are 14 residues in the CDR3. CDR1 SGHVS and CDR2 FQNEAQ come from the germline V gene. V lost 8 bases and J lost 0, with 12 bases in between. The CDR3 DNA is TGTGCCAGCTTAACGGGCGGTAGCACAGATACGCAGTATTTT. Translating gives CASLTGGSTDTQYF.

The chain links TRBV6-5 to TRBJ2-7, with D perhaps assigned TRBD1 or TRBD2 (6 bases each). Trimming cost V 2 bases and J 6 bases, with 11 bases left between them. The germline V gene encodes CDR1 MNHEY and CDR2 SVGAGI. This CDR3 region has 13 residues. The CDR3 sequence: CASSYGGPREQYF. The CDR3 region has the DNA TGTGCCAGCAGTTACGGGGGGCCTCGCGAGCAGTACTTC.

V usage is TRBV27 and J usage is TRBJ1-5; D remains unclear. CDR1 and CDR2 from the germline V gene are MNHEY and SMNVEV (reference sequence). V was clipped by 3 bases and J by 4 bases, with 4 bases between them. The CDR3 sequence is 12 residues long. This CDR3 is CASSFQNQPQHF. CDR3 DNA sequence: TGTGCCAGCAGTTTCCAGAATCAGCCCCAGCATTTT.

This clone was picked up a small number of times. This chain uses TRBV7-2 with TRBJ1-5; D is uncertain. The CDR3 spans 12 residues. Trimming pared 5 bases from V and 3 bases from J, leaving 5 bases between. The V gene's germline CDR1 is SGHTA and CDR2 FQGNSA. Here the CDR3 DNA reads TGTGCCAGCAGCATTAACAATCAGCCCCAGCATTTT. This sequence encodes CASSINNQPQHF.

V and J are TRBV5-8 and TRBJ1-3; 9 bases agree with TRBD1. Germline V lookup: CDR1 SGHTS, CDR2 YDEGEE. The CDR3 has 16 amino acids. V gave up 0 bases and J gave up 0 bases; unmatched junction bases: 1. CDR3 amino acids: CASSLGDRASGNTIYF. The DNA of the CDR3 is TGTGCCAGCAGCTTGGGGGACAGGGCCTCTGGAAACACCATATATTTT.

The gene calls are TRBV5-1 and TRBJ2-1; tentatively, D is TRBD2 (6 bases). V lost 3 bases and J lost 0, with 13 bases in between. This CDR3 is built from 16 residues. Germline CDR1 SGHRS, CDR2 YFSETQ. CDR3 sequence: CASSWGLFSSYNEQFF. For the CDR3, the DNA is TGCGCCAGCAGCTGGGGACTCTTTAGCTCCTACAATGAGCAGTTCTTC.

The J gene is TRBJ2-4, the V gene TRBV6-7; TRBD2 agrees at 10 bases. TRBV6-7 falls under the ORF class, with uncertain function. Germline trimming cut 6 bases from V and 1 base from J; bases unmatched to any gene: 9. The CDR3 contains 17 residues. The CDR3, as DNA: TGTGCCAGCAGGGGTCCTAGCGGGGGAGGGGCCAAAAACATTCAGTACTTC. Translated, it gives CASRGPSGGGAKNIQYF.

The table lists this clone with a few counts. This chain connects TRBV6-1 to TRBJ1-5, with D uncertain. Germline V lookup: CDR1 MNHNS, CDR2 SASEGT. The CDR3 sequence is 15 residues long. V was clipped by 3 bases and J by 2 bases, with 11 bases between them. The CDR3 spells CASSDGAFGNQPQHF. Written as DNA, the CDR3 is TGTGCCAGCAGTGATGGAGCCTTTGGCAATCAGCCCCAGCATTTT.

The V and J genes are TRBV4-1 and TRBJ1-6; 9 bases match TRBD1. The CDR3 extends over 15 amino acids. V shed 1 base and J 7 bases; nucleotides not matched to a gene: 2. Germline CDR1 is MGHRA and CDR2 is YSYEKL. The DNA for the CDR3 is TGCGCCAGCAGCCAAGCCGGGACAGGGAATTCACCCCTCCACTTT. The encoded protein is CASSQAGTGNSPLHF.

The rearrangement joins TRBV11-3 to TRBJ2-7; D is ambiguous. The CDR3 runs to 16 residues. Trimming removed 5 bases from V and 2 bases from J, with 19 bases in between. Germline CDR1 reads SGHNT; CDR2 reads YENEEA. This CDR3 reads CASSRLSSDPAYEQYF. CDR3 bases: TGTGCCAGCAGCCGCCTCTCCTCGGACCCCGCCTACGAGCAGTACTTC.